The source of this T cell receptor (beta chain) is a study of CD8 T cells in ankylosing spondylitis. Overall study results and limits: Matched synovial fluid from ankylosing spondylitis patients was reported to be enriched for disease-linked clones. Seemingly characteristic of ankylosing spondylitis blood was a TCR beta motif consisting of fewer than 10 highly homologous variants.

This clonotype was detected ten times or more. The antigen remains unidentified. Germline V gene sequence: CDR1 SGHNT, CDR2 YENEEA. CDR3 length: 15 residues. J lost 4 bases, V lost 3 bases, and 5 bases had no gene match. With molecular barcodes, quantitative 5'-RACE was used to make the TCR beta libraries. MiXCR, run by TCRdb on the 5' RACE reads, gives a single entry per CDR3 protein. Found here are 150,000 to 200,000 distinct CDR3 sequences, roughly 20% of them singletons; the top ten hold roughly 4.5%. This TCR came from a male donor under 30 with ankylosing spondylitis or in good health (not recorded which). Input material: blood, either unsorted or a sorted T cell fraction (not recorded which). The chain carries TRBV11-3 and TRBJ2-1, with 8 nucleotides matching TRBD2. CDR3 sequence (DNA): TGTGCCAGCAGCTTTACTAGCGGAGAGTACAATGAGCAGTTCTTC. Protein: CASSFTSGEYNEQFF.